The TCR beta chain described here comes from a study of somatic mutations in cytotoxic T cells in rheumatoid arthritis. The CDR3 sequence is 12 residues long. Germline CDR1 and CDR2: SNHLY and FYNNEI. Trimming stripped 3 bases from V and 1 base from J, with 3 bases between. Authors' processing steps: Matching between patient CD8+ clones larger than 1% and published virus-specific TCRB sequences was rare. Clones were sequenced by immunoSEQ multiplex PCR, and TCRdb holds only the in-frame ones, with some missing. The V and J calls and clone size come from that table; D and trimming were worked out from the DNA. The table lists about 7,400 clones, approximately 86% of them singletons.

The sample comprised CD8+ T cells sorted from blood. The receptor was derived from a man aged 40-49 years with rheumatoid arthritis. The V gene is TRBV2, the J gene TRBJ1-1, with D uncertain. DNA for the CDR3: TGTGCCAGCAGTGACCGGAACACTGAAGCTTTCTTT. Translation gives CASSDRNTEAFF.